One sample yielded the 9 T cell receptor beta chains listed below, sequenced in a study of control samples from healthy donors and cancer patients (TCRdb year 2020). Library creation used the immunoSEQ multiplex PCR assay. TCRdb's version of the immuneACCESS table is confined to in-frame rearrangements and falls short of the full clone set. An unresolved V gene accounts for under half of the shortfall where checked; the remainder is of unknown origin. Here the sample has 89,000 or so clones; 87% occur a single time. The top ten constitute about 18% of the sample. Sample: blood. Every receptor here comes from a man between 50 and 59 years old in good health.

The J gene is TRBJ2-3, the V gene TRBV19; TRBD2 matches 12 bases. The J segment lost 6 bases and the V segment lost 3 bases, leaving 4 bases of the junction unmatched. CDR3 length equals 15 residues. Germline V gene lookup returns CDR1 LNHDA and CDR2 SQIVND (reference sequence). The CDR3, as DNA: TGTGCCAGTAGTATGCTAGCGGGAGGGCCTGATACGCAGTATTTT. Amino acids: CASSMLAGGPDTQYF.

The rearrangement links TRBV12-3 or TRBV12-4 to TRBJ1-1, with 9 bases aligning to TRBD1. The CDR3 totals 13 residues. Trimming cost V 10 bases and J 3 bases; bases outside gene matches: 6. The CDR3 region has the DNA TGTGCCATCAGGACAGGGGAGTACACTGAAGCTTTCTTT. It is translated as CAIRTGEYTEAFF.

The V gene is TRBV4-3, the J gene TRBJ1-2, with 8 nucleotides matching TRBD1. The J segment lost 5 bases and the V segment lost 3 bases, leaving 20 bases of the junction unmatched. Germline-derived CDR1 and CDR2 are LGHNA and YSLEER. The CDR3 has 19 amino acids. The CDR3 spells CASSQRGKDREGRPYGYTF. Here the CDR3 DNA reads TGCGCCAGCAGCCAGAGGGGCAAGGACAGGGAAGGGAGACCGTATGGCTACACCTTC.

The chain combines TRBV6-2 or TRBV6-3 with TRBJ1-1, with D perhaps matching TRBD1 (6 bases). Germline CDR1 is MNHEY and CDR2 is SVGEGT. The CDR3 length is 12 residues. The ends were cut back, 2 bases at V and 6 bases at J, with 7 bases in the middle. CDR3 protein: CASSYNRAEAFF. CDR3 bases: TGTGCCAGCAGTTACAACAGGGCTGAAGCTTTCTTT.

The chain combines TRBV27 with TRBJ2-2, with D unresolved. Germline V lookup: CDR1 MNHEY, CDR2 SMNVEV (reference sequence). The CDR3 loop spans 14 amino acids. Trimming stripped 0 bases from V and 1 base from J, with 3 bases between. The CDR3 reads CASSLSRNTGELFF. The CDR3 region has the DNA TGTGCCAGCAGTTTATCGCGGAACACCGGGGAGCTGTTTTTT.

This chain joins TRBV7-2 and TRBJ1-2; D perhaps matches TRBD1 (5 bases). CDR1 SGHTA and CDR2 FQGNSA come from the germline V gene. V lost 2 bases, J lost 8 bases, and 15 bases lay in between. This CDR3 region has 14 residues. CDR3 nucleotide sequence: TGTGCCAGCAGCTTAAACCGCCAGGGAAGGGGCTACACCTTC. Translated, it gives CASSLNRQGRGYTF.

The V and J genes are TRBV9 and TRBJ1-2, with 12 bases aligning to TRBD1. CDR1 SGDLS and CDR2 YYNGEE come from the germline V gene. This CDR3 contains 17 residues. V shed 3 bases and J 2 bases; nucleotides not matched to a gene: 8. Here the CDR3 reads CASSGRDRGRGNYGYTF. The CDR3 DNA reads TGTGCCAGCAGCGGCCGGGACAGGGGGCGAGGGAACTATGGCTACACCTTC.

V is TRBV18 and J is TRBJ1-1; no clear D. Trimming stripped 1 base from V and 0 bases from J, with 9 bases between. The CDR3 runs 15 residues. Germline V gene sequence: CDR1 KGHSH, CDR2 LQKENI. In nucleotides, the CDR3 is TGTGCCAGCTCACCACAATCGGGCCTGAACACTGAAGCTTTCTTT. Amino acids: CASSPQSGLNTEAFF.

The chain links TRBV7-3 to TRBJ2-3; D tentatively fits TRBD1 or TRBD2 (6 bases each). Trimming stripped 6 bases from V and 2 bases from J, with 15 bases between. The CDR3 is 15 amino acids. The germline CDR1 and CDR2 sequences are SGHTA and FQGTGA. The CDR3 DNA sequence: TGTGCCAGCAGTCTCTCTAGGGGGGACACAGATACGCAGTATTTT. It encodes CASSLSRGDTDTQYF.